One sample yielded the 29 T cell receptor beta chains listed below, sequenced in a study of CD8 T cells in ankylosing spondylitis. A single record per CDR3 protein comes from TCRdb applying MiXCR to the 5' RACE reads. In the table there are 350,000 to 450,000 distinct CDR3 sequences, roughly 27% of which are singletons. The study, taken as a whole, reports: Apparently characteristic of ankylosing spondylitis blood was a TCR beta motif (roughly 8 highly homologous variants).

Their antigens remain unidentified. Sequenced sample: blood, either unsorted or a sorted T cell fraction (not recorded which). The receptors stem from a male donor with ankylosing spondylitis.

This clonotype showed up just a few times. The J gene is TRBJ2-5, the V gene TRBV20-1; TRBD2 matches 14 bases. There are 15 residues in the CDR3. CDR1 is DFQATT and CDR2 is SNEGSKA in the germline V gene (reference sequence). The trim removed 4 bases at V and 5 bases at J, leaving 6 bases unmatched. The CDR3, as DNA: TGCAGTGCTAAGACTAGCGGGAGGGCCGAGGAGACCCAGTACTTC. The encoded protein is CSAKTSGRAEETQYF.

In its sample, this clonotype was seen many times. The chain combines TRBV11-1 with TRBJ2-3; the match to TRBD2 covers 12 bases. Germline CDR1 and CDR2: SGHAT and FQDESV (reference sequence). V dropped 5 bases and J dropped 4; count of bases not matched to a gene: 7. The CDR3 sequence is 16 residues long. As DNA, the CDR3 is TGTGCCAGCAGCAAAGGACTAGCGGGAACCGCAGATACGCAGTATTTT. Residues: CASSKGLAGTADTQYF.

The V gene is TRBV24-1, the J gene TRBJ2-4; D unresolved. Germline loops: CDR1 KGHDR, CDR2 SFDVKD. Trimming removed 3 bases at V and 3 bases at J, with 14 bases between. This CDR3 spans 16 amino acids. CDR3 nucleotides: TGTGCCACCAGTGATGCAGCTGGCAACGGCAAAAACATTCAGTACTTC. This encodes CATSDAAGNGKNIQYF.

DNA for the CDR3: TGTGCCAGCAGTTATTCGGCCGACCCACAGAGAGAGCAGTACGTC. This codes for CASSYSADPQREQYV. This chain links TRBV6-2 or TRBV6-3 with TRBJ2-7; D gene ambiguous. Trimming removed 3 bases at V and 7 bases at J, with 19 bases between. Per the germline V gene, CDR1 is MNHEY and CDR2 is SVGEGT. This CDR3 comprises 15 residues.

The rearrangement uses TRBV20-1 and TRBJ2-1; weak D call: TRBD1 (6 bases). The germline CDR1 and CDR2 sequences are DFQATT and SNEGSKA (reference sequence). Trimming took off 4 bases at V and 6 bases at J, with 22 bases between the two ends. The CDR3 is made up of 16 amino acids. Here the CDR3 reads CSATSRETGVTNEQFF. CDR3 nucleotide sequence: TGCAGTGCTACCTCCCGTGAGACAGGTGTCACCAATGAGCAGTTCTTC.

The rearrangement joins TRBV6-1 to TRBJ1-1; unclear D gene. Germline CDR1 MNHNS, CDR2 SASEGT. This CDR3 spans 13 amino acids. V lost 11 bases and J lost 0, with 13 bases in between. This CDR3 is CAGDQVLNTEAFF. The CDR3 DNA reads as TGTGCCGGAGACCAAGTTCTGAACACTGAAGCTTTCTTT.

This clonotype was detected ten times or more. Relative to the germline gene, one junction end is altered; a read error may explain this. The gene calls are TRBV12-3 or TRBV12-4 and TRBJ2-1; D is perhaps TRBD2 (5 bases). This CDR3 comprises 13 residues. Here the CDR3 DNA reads TGCGCCAGCAGCTTAGGAGGTTACAATGAGCAGTTCTTC. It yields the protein CASSLGGYNEQFF.

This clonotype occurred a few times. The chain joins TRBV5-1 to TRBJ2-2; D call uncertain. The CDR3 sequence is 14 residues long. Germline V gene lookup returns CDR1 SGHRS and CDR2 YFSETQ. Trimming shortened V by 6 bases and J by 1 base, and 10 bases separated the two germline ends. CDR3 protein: CASIGLMNTGELFF. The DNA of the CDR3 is TGCGCCAGCATCGGGCTAATGAACACCGGGGAGCTGTTTTTT.

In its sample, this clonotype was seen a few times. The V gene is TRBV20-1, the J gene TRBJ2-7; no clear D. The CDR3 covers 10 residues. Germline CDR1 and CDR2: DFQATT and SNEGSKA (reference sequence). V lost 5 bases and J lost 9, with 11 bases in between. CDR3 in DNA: TGCAGTGCTCAAAATCCCGGGCAGTACTTC. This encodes CSAQNPGQYF.

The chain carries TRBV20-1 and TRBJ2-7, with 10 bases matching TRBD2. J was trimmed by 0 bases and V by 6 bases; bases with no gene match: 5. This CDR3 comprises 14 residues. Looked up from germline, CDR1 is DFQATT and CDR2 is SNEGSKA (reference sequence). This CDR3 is CSALRTSGSYEQYF. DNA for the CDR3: TGCAGTGCCCTTAGGACTAGCGGCTCCTACGAGCAGTACTTC.

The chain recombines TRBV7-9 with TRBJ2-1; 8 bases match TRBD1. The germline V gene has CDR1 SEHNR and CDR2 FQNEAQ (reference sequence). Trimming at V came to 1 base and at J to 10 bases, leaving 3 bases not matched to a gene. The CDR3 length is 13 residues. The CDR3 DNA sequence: TGTGCCAGCAGCTTAGGGACAGGGAAGGAGCAGTTCTTC. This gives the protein CASSLGTGKEQFF.

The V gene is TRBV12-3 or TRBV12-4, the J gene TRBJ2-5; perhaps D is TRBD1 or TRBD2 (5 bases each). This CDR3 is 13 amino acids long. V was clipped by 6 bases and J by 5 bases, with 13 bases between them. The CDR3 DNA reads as TGTGCCAGCAGCTGGGACCAAGGGGAGACCCAGTACTTC. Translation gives CASSWDQGETQYF.

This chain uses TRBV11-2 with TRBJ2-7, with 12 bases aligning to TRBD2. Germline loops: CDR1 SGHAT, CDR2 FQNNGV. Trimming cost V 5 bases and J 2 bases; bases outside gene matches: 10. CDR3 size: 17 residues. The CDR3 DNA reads TGTGCCAGCAGCGCGACTAGCGGGAGAGGCAACGCCTACGAGCAGTACTTC. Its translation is CASSATSGRGNAYEQYF.

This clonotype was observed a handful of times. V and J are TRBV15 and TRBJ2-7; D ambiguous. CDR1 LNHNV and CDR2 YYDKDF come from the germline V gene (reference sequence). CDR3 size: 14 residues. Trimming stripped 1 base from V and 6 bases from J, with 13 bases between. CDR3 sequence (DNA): TGTGCCACCAGCAGAGCGTCGCTTAAAGGCGAGCAGTACTTC. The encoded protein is CATSRASLKGEQYF. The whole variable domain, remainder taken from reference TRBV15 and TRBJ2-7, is DAMVIQNPRYQVTQFGKPVTLSCSQTLNHNVMYWYQQKSSQAPKLLFHYYDKDFNNEADTPDNFQSRRPNTSFCFLDIRSPGLGDTAMYLCATSRASLKGEQYFGPGTRLTVT.

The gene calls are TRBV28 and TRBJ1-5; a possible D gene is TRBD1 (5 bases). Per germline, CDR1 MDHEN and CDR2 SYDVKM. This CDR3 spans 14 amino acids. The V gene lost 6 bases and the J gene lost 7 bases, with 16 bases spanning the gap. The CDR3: CASSLEQGVQPQHF. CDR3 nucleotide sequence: TGTGCCAGCAGCTTAGAGCAGGGCGTGCAGCCCCAGCATTTT.

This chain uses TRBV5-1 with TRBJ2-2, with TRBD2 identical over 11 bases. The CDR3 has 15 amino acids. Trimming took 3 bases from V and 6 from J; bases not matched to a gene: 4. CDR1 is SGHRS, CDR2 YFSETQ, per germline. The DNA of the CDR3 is TGCGCCAGCAGCTCCCTAGCGGGAGGTGCCGGGGAGCTGTTTTTT. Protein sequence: CASSSLAGGAGELFF.

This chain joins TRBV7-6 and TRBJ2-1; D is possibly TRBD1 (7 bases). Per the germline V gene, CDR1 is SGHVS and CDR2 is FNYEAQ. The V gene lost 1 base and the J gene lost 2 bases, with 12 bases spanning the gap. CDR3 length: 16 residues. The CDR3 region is CASSLEGASAYNEQFF. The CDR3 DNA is TGTGCCAGCAGCTTAGAGGGGGCTAGCGCCTACAATGAGCAGTTCTTC.

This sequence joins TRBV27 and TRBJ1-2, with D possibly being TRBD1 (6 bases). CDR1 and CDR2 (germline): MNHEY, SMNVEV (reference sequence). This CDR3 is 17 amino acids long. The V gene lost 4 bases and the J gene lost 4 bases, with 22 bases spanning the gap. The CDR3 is CASSSQQGALLGYGYTF. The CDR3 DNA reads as TGTGCCAGCAGTTCGCAACAGGGCGCCCTGTTAGGCTATGGCTACACCTTC.

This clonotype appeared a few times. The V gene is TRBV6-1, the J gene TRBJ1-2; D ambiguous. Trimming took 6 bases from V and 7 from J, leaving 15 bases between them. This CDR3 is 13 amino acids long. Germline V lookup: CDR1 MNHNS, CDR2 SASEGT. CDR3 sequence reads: CASSADGVRGYTF. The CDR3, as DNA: TGTGCCAGCAGCGCGGATGGAGTGCGTGGCTACACCTTC.

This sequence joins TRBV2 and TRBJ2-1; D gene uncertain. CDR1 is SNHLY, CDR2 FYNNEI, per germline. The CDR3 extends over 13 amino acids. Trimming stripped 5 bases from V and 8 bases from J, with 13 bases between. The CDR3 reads CASSPAPDYEQFF. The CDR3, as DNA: TGTGCCAGCAGTCCCGCCCCTGACTATGAGCAGTTCTTC.

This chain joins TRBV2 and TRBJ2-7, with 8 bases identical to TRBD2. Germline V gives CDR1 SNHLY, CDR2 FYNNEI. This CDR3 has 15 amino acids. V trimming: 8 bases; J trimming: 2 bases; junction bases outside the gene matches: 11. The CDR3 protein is CASEAPGGRTYEQYV. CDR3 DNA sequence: TGTGCCAGCGAGGCCCCGGGGGGGCGAACCTACGAGCAGTACGTC.

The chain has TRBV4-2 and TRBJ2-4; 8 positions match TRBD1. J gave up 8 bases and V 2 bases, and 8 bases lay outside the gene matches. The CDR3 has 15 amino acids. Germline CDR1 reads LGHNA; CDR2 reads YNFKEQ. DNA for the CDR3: TGTGCCAGCAGCCAAAACCAGCAGGGGGCTTACATTCAGTACTTC. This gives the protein CASSQNQQGAYIQYF.

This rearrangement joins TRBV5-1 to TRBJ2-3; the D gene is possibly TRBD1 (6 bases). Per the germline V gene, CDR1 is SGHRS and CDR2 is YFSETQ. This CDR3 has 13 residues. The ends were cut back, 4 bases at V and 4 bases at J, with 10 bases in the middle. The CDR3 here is CASSVTGPDTQYF. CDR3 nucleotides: TGCGCCAGCAGCGTTACAGGGCCAGATACGCAGTATTTT.

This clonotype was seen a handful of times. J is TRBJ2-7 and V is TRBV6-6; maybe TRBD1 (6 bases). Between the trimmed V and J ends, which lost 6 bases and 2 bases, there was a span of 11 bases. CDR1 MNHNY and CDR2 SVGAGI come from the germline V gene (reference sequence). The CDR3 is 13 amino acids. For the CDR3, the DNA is TGTGCCAGCAGCCGACAGGAAACCTACGAGCAGTACTTC. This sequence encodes CASSRQETYEQYF.

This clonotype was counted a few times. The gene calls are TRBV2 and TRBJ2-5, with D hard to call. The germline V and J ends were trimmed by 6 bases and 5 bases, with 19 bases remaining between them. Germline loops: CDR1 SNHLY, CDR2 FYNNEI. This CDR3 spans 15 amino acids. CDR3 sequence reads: CASSFMGNSRETQYF. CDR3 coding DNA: TGTGCCAGCAGCTTTATGGGTAATAGCCGGGAGACCCAGTACTTC. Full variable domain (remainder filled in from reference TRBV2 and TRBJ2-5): EPEVTQTPSHQVTQMGQEVILRCVPISNHLYFYWYRQILGQKVEFLVSFYNNEISEKSEIFDDQFSVERPDGSNFTLKIRSTKLEDSAMYFCASSFMGNSRETQYFGPGTRLLVL.

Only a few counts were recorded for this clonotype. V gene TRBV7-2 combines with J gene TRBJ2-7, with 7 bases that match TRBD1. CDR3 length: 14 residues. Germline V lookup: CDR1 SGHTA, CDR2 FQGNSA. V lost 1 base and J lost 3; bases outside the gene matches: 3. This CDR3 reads CASSLGGGVYEQYF. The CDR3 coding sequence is TGTGCCAGCAGCTTAGGAGGGGGCGTCTACGAGCAGTACTTC.

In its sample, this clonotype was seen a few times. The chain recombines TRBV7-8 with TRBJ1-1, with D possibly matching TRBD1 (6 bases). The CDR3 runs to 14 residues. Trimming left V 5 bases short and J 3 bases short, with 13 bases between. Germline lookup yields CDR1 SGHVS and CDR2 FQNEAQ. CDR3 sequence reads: CASSPYRDYTEAFF. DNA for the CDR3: TGTGCCAGCAGCCCGTACAGGGACTACACTGAAGCTTTCTTT.

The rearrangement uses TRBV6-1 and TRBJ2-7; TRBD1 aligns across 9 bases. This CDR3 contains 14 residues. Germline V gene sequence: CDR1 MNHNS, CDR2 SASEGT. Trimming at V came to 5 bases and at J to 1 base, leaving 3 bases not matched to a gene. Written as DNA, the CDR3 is TGTGCCAGCAGTACAGGGGGCATATCCTACGAGCAGTACGTC. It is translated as CASSTGGISYEQYV.

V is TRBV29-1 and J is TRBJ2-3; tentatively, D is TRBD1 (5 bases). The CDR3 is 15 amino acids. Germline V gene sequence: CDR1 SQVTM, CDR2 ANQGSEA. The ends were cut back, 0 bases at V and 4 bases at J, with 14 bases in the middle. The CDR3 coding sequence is TGCAGCGTTGAAGATGGCGTCAGGGATCCAGATACGCAGTATTTT. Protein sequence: CSVEDGVRDPDTQYF.